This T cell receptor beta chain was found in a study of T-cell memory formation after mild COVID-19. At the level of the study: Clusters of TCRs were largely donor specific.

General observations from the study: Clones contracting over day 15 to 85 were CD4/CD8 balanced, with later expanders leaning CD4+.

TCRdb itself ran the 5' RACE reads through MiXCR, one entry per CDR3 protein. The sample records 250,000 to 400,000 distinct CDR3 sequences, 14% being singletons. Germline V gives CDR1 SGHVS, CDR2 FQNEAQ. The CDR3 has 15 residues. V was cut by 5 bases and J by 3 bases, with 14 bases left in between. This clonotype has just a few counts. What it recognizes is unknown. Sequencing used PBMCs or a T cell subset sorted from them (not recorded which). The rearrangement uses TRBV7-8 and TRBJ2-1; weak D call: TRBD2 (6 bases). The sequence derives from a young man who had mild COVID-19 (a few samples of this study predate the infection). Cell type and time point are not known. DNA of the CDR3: TGTGCCAGCAGCCGGAGGGGTAAGGACTACAATGAGCAGTTCTTC. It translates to CASSRRGKDYNEQFF.